The clone carrying this T cell receptor beta chain has more than one count but fewer than ten. Approximately 500 ng RNA was reverse transcribed with alpha and beta constant-region primers. Each of the alpha and beta chains got its own library through chain-specific third strand synthesis with indices. One primer pair amplified all rearrangements per chain; each cDNA got molecular barcodes. TCRdb used MiXCR to reprocess the 5' RACE reads, holding one entry per CDR3 protein. The profile shows under 4,000 distinct CDR3 sequences, roughly 20% of them singletons. The repertoire came from unfractionated whole blood and reflected all unsorted peripheral T cells. The record originates from a study of HIV-infected patients and healthy controls. The V gene lost 5 bases and the J gene lost 1 base, with 16 bases spanning the gap. CDR1 is LGHNA and CDR2 is YSLEER in the germline V gene. The CDR3 totals 16 residues.

This TCR was recovered from an adult with HIV infection. The specimen was blood, collected before antiretroviral therapy. The chain couples TRBV4-3 to TRBJ2-3, with a weak D call TRBD2 (7 bases). CDR3: CASSIPRGPRTDTQYF. DNA for the CDR3: TGCGCCAGCAGCATACCGCGGGGGCCCCGCACAGATACGCAGTATTTT.